This paragraph reports one T cell receptor (beta chain). These data are taken from a study of blood T cell repertoires in COVID-19. The overall study: Sources were T cells, B-cell-depleted T cells, or PBMCs; the material itself was cDNA or gDNA.

Profiled with immunoSEQ multiplex PCR; TCRdb holds only in-frame clones, not every one. In the table there are a few hundred thousand clones, less than 85% of which are singletons. Living in about two dozen US areas, the participants were between about 18 and 100 years of age. Participant-reported clinical history was the basis for cohort assignment. Resolution of symptoms, clearance, or two negative PCRs was present in recovered Cohort 3 donors. CDR3 length equals 17 residues. CDR1 is SEHNR and CDR2 is FQNEAQ in the germline V gene (reference sequence). V lost 0 bases to trimming and J lost 1 base; unmatched junction nucleotides: 7.

The chain couples TRBV7-9 to TRBJ1-1, with 8 bases matching TRBD1. This TCR was recovered from a woman between 50 and 59 years old who had recovered from COVID-19. Sequenced material: PBMCs or T cells enriched from blood (not recorded which). The chain's CDR3 is CASSLARDRQKNTEAFF. CDR3 nucleotides: TGTGCCAGCAGCTTAGCACGGGACAGGCAAAAGAACACTGAAGCTTTCTTT.